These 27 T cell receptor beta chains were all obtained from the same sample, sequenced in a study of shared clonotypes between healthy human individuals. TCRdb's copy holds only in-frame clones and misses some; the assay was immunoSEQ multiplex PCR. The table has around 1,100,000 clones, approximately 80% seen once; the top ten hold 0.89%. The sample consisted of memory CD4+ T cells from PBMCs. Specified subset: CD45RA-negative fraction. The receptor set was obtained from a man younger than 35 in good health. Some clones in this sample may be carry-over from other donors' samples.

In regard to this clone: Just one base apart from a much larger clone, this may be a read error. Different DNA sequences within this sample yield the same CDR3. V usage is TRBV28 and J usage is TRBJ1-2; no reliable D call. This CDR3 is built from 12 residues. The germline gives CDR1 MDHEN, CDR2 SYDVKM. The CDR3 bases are TGTGCCAGCAGTTGGTTTAACTATGGCTATACCTTC. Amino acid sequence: CASSWFNYGYTF.

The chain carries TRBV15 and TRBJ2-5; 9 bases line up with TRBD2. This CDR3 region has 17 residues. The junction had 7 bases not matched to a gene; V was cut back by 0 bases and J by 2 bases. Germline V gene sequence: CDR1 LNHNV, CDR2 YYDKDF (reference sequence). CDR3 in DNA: TGTGCCACCAGCAGAGATACCCTAGCGGGATCACAAGAGACCCAGTACTTC. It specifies CATSRDTLAGSQETQYF.

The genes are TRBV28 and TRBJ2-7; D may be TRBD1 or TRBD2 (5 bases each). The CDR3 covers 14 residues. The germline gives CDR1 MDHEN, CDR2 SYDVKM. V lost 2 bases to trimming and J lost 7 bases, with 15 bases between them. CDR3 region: CASSLDGTLREQYF. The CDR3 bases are TGTGCCAGCAGTTTAGACGGGACCCTCAGGGAGCAGTACTTC.

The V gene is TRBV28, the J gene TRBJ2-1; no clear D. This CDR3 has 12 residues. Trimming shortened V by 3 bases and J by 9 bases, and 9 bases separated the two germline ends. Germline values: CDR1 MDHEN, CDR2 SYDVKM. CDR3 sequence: CASSLRQPEQFF. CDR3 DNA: TGTGCCAGCAGTTTGCGGCAACCTGAGCAGTTCTTC. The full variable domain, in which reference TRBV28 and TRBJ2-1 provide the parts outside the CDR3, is DVKVTQSSRYLVKRTGEKVFLECVQDMDHENMFWYRQDPGLGLRLIYFSYDVKMKEKGDIPEGYSVSREKKERFSLILESASTNQTSMYLCASSLRQPEQFFGPGTRLTVL.

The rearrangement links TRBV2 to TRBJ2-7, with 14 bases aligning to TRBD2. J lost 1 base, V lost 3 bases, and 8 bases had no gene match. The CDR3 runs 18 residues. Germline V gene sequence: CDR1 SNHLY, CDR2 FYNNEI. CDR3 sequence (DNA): TGTGCCAGCAGTGATGTGGGACTAGCGGGAGCCCCGTCCTACGAGCAGTACTTC. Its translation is CASSDVGLAGAPSYEQYF.

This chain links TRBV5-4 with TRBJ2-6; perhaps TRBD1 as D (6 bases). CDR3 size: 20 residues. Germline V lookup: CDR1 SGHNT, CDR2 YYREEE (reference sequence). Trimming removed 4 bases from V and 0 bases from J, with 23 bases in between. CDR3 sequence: CASSTLFRDKARSGANVLTF. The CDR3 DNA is TGTGCCAGCAGCACGCTTTTCCGGGACAAGGCTCGCTCTGGGGCCAACGTCCTGACTTTC.

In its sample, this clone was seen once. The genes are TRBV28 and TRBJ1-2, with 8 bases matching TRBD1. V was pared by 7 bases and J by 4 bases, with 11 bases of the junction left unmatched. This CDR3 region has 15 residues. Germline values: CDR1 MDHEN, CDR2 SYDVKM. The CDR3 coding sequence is TGTGCCAGCAAGACCCCGCAGGGGGCTGGCTATGGCTACACCTTC. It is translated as CASKTPQGAGYGYTF.

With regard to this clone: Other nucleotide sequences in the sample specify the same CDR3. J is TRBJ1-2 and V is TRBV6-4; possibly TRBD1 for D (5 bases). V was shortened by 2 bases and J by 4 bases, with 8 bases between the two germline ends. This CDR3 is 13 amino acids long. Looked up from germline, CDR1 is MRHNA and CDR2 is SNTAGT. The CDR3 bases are TGTGCCAGCAGTGACGGGCAGGGCTATGGCTACACCTTC. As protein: CASSDGQGYGYTF.

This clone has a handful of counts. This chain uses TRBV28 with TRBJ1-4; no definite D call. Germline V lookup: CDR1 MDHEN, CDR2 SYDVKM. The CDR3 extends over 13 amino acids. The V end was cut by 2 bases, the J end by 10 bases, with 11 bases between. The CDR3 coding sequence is TGTGCCAGCAGTTTAGGGGTTTTCGTAAAACTGTTTTTT. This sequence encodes CASSLGVFVKLFF.

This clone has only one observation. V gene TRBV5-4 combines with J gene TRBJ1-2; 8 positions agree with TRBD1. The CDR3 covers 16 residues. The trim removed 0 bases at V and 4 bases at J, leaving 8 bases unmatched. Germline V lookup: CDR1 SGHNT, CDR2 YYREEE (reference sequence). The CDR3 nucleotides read TGTGCCAGCAGCTTGGGGGGGGACAGGCCGGGCTATGGCTACACCTTC. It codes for CASSLGGDRPGYGYTF.

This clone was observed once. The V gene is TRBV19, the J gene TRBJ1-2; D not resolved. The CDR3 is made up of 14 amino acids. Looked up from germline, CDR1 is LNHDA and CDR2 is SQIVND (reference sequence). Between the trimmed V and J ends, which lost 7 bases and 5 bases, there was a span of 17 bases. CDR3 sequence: CASKIVGTSYGYTF. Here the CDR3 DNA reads TGTGCCAGTAAAATCGTGGGCACTAGTTATGGCTACACCTTC.

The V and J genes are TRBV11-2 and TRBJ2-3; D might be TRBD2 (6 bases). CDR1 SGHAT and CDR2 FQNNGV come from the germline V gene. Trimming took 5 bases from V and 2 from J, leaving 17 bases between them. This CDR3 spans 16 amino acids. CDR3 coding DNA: TGTGCCAGCAGCCCAGGGACTCATGCACCCACAGATACGCAGTATTTT. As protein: CASSPGTHAPTDTQYF.

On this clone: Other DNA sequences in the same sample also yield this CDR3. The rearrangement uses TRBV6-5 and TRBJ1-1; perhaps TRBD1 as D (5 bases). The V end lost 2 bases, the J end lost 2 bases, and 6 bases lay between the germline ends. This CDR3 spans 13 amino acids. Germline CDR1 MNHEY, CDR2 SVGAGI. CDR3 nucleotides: TGTGCCAGCAGTTACACAGGTAACACTGAAGCTTTCTTT. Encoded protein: CASSYTGNTEAFF.

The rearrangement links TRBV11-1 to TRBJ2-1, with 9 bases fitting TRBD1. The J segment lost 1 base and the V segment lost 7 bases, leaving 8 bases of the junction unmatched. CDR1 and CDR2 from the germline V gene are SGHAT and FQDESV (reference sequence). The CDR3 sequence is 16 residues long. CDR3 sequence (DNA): TGTGCCAGCAATACAAGGACAGGGGTTTCCTACAATGAGCAGTTCTTC. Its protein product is CASNTRTGVSYNEQFF. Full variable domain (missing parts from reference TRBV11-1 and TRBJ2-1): EAEVAQSPRYKITEKSQAVAFWCDPISGHATLYWYRQILGQGPELLVQFQDESVVDDSQLPKDRFSAERLKGVDSTLKIQPAELGDSAMYLCASNTRTGVSYNEQFFGPGTRLTVL.

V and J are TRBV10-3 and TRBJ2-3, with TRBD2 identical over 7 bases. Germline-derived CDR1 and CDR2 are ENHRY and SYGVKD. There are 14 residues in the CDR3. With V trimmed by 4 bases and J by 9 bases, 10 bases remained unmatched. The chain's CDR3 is CAISVGGSDQTQYF. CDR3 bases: TGTGCCATCAGTGTGGGCGGGAGTGATCAGACGCAGTATTTT.

The CDR3: CSAGPPYSTDTQYF. In nucleotides, the CDR3 is TGCAGCGCTGGACCACCGTACAGCACAGATACGCAGTATTTT. V gene TRBV29-1 combines with J gene TRBJ2-3, with no clear D. V dropped 7 bases and J dropped 0 bases, with 14 bases sitting between them. The germline V gene encodes CDR1 SQVTM and CDR2 ANQGSEA. The CDR3 spans 14 residues.

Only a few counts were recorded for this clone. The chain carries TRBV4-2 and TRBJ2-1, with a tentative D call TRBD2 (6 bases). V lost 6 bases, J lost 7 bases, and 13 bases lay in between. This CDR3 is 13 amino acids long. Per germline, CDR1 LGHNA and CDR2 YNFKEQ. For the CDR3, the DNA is TGTGCCAGCAGAGGAGCGGGCGGGAATGAGCAGTTCTTC. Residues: CASRGAGGNEQFF.

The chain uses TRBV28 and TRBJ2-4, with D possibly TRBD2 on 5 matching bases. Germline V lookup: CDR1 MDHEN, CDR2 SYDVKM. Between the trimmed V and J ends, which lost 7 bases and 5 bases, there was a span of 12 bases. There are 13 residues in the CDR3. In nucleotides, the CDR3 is TGTGCCAGCAAAGGACTGACACAAAACATTCAGTACTTC. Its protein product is CASKGLTQNIQYF. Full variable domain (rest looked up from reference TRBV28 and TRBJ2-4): DVKVTQSSRYLVKRTGEKVFLECVQDMDHENMFWYRQDPGLGLRLIYFSYDVKMKEKGDIPEGYSVSREKKERFSLILESASTNQTSMYLCASKGLTQNIQYFGAGTRLSVL.

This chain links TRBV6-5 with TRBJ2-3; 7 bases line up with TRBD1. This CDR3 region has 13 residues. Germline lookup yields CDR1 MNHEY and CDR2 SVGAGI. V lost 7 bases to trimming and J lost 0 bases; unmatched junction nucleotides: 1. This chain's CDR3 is CASMDRSTDTQYF. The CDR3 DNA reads TGTGCCAGCATGGACAGGAGCACAGATACGCAGTATTTT.

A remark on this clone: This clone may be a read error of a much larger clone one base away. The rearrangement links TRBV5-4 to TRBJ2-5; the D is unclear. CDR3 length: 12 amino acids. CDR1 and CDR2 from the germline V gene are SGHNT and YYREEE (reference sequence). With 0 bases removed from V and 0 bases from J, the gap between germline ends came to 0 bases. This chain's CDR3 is CASSLDQETQYF. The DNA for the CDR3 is TGTGCCAGCAGCTTGGACCAAGAGACCCAGTACTTC.

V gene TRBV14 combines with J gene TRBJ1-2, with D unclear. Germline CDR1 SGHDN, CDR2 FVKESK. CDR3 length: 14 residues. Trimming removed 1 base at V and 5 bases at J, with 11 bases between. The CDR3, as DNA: TGTGCCAGCAGCCAAGCTGGAACAGCTTATGGCTACACCTTC. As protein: CASSQAGTAYGYTF.

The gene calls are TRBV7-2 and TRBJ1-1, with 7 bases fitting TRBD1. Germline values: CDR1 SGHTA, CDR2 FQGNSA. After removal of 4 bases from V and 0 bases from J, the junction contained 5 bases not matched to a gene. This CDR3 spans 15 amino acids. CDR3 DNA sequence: TGTGCCAGCAGCTCATCCGGGACAGTGAACACTGAAGCTTTCTTT. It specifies CASSSSGTVNTEAFF.

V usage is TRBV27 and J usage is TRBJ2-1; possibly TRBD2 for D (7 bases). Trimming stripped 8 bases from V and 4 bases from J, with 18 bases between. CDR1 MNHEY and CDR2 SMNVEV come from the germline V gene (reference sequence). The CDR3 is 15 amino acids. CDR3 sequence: CASRRGGLRYNEQFF. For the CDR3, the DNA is TGTGCCAGCCGACGCGGGGGCTTAAGATACAATGAGCAGTTCTTC.

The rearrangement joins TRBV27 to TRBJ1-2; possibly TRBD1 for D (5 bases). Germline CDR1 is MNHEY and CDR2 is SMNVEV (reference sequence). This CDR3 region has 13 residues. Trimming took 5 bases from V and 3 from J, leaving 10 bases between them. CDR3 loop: CASSGGTHYGYTF. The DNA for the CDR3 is TGTGCCAGCAGTGGGGGTACGCACTATGGCTACACCTTC.

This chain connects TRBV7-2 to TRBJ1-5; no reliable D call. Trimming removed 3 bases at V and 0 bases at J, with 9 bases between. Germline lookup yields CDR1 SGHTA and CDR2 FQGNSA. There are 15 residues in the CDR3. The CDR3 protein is CASSFSSSSNQPQHF. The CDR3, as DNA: TGTGCCAGCAGCTTCTCCTCATCTAGCAATCAGCCCCAGCATTTT.

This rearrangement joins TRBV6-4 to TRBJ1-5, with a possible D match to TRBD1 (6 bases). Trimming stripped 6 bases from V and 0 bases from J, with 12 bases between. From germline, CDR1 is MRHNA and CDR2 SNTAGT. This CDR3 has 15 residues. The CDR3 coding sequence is TGTGCCAGCAGGGAACAGGGCGATAGCAATCAGCCCCAGCATTTT. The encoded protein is CASREQGDSNQPQHF.

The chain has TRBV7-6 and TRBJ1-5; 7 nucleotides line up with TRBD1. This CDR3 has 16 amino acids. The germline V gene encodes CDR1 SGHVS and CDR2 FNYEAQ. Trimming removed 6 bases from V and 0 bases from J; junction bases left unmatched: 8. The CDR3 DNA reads TGTGCCAGCAGGCCCCGGGACAGCGATAGCAATCAGCCCCAGCATTTT. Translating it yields CASRPRDSDSNQPQHF.